This T cell receptor (beta chain) was observed in a study of beta chain features in type 1 diabetes. Study-wide results and limits: In the patient group, naive, central memory and Treg TCRB repertoires seemed more alike than in the healthy donor group. cDNA-based sequencing might over-represent cells highly expressing TCR. Shorter TCRB CDR3s, moderately but significantly so, marked every one of the four CD4+ subsets in Type 1 diabetes patients.

Blood was drawn once from each donor into heparinised tubes. The draws averaged approximately 120 mL. The entirety of the isolated RNA underwent reverse transcription, so expressed TCRB transcripts were sequenced. This table comes from immunoSEQ multiplex PCR, and its TCRdb copy is limited to in-frame clones, with some not included. In the table there are some 350,000 clones, around 9.6% of which are singletons. From germline, CDR1 is SGHTA and CDR2 FQGNSA. V was cut by 5 bases and J by 3 bases, with 11 bases left in between. The CDR3 has 14 amino acids. For this clone: Its cognate antigen is unknown.

Sequencing was done on a sample of central memory CD4+ T cells from blood. The chain joins TRBV7-2 to TRBJ1-5, with D perhaps matching TRBD1 (6 bases). The receptor was isolated from a man aged 25-45 years with type 1 diabetes. The CDR3 here is CASSSTGFNQPQHF. The CDR3 coding sequence is TGTGCCAGCAGCAGCACAGGGTTCAATCAGCCCCAGCATTTT. The full variable domain, in which reference TRBV7-2 and TRBJ1-5 provide the parts outside the CDR3, is GAGVSQSPSNKVTEKGKDVELRCDPISGHTALYWYRQSLGQGLEFLIYFQGNSAPDKSGLPSDRFSAERTGGSVSTLTIQRTQQEDSAVYLCASSSTGFNQPQHFGDGTRLSIL.